This is a list of T cell receptor beta chains from one sample in a study of blood T cell repertoires in COVID-19. Here immunoSEQ multiplex PCR was the method, and the copy in TCRdb shows in-frame clones only, minus some. Of about 270,000 clones detected, approximately 87% appear once; the ten largest clones hold roughly 12%. What was sequenced was peripheral blood. The receptors were gathered from a woman under 40 with COVID-19, enrolled during active disease. The CDR3 runs from the conserved cysteine through the conserved F or W. The D gene is left open where the match is weak. A row's size may be missing; if present it is once, few, many or a size class.

clone size,J gene,D gene,V gene,CDR3 DNA,CDR3 protein
NA,TRBJ1-1,NA,TRBV7-9,TGTGCCAGCACTCTACAGGCCGAAGTAGGCACTGAAGCTTTCTTT,CASTLQAEVGTEAFF
NA,TRBJ1-2,TRBD1,TRBV5-1,TGCGCCAGCAGCTGGGGACAGGGGGCTGGCTACACCTTC,CASSWGQGAGYTF
NA,TRBJ2-3,NA,TRBV18,TGTGCCAGCTCACCGGGGCGCACAGATACGCAGTATTTT,CASSPGRTDTQYF
NA,TRBJ2-1,NA,TRBV18,TGTGCCAGCTCACCCGCAGGATCTTACGATGAGCAGTTCTTC,CASSPAGSYDEQFF
few,TRBJ2-2,NA,TRBV5-1,TGCGCCAGCAGCCGCGGGACTGATAACACCGGGGAGCTGTTTTTT,CASSRGTDNTGELFF
NA,TRBJ1-2,NA,TRBV3-1/TRBV3-2,TGTGCCAGCCAACAGGGCGAGGGTGGCTACACCTTC,CASQQGEGGYTF
NA,TRBJ2-1,TRBD2,TRBV7-9,TGTGCCAGCAGCCGGACTAGCGGGATCTCCTACAATGAGCAGTTCTTC,CASSRTSGISYNEQFF
NA,TRBJ1-1,TRBD1,TRBV7-6,TGTGCCAGCAGCTCATTGGACAGGGCGAACACTGAAGCTTTCTTT,CASSSLDRANTEAFF
NA,TRBJ1-2,TRBD1,TRBV7-6,TGTGCCAGCAGCTTAATCCCGGGACAGGTGGACTATGGCTACACCTTC,CASSLIPGQVDYGYTF
NA,TRBJ2-3,NA,TRBV5-1,TGCGCCAGCGGGGGCGCGGGGGGCACAGATACGCAGTATTTT,CASGGAGGTDTQYF
NA,TRBJ1-4,NA,TRBV18,TGTGCCAGCTCACCCGGTCGTTATGAAAAACTGTTTTTT,CASSPGRYEKLFF
NA,TRBJ1-2,NA,TRBV6-5,TGTGCCAGAGAGACACCAACTAACTATGGCTACACCTTC,CARETPTNYGYTF
NA,TRBJ1-2,NA,TRBV18,TGTGCCAGCTCACCAAGGTCAGGGGACGGCTACACCTTC,CASSPRSGDGYTF
NA,TRBJ1-5,NA,TRBV6-5,TGTGCCAGCAGTTACGATTGGACAAACAATCAGCCCCAGCATTTT,CASSYDWTNNQPQHF
NA,TRBJ1-1,NA,TRBV21-1,TGTGCCAGCAGCAAAGGGGGAGGGGACACTGAAGCTTTCTTT,CASSKGGGDTEAFF
NA,TRBJ1-4,TRBD1,TRBV28,TGTGCCAGCAGTCCTACAGGGGCAACTAATGAAAAACTGTTTTTT,CASSPTGATNEKLFF
NA,TRBJ2-7,NA,TRBV6-5,TGTGCCAGCAGTTACTTAGCAGGGGCAGGAGAGCAGTACTTC,CASSYLAGAGEQYF